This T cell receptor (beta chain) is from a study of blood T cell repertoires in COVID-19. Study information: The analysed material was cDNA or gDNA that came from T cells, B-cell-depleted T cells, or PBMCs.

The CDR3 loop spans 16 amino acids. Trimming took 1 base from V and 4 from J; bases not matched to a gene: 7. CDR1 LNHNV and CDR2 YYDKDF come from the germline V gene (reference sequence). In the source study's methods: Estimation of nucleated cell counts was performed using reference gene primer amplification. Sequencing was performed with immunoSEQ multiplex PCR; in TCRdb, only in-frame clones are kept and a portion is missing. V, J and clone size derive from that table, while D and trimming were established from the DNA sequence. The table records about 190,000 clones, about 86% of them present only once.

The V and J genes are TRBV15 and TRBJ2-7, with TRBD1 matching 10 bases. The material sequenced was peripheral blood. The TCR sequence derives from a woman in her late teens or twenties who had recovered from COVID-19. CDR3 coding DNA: TGTGCCACCAGCAGAGGTGGGGACAGGGGATTGTACGAGCAGTACTTC. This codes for CATSRGGDRGLYEQYF.